These T cell receptor beta chains were read from a single sample in a study of T-cell memory formation after mild COVID-19. TCRdb itself ran the 5' RACE reads through MiXCR, one entry per CDR3 protein. Here the sample spans hundreds of thousands of distinct CDR3 sequences, roughly 22% being singletons. Sequenced input: PBMCs or a T cell subset sorted from them (not recorded which). The receptor set was obtained from an adult woman who had mild COVID-19 (a few samples of this study predate the infection). Cell type and time point are not known. Each CDR3 is given with its conserved first and last residue. A D gene is named only where the DNA matches it firmly. A clone size is listed for some rows: how often the clone was seen (once, few, many), or a class if it is expanded.

size	V	length	D	J	CDR3	DNA
few	TRBV12-3/TRBV12-4	17	-	TRBJ2-6	CASSFGGLVSGANVLTF	TGTGCCAGCAGTTTTGGGGGACTGGTCTCTGGGGCCAACGTCCTGACTTTC
few	TRBV7-2	17	-	TRBJ1-1	CASSLLAWGGTNTEAFF	TGTGCCAGCAGCTTACTTGCGTGGGGGGGGACGAACACTGAAGCTTTCTTT
few	TRBV24-1	18	TRBD1	TRBJ2-1	CATSDIQTGTGAYNEQFF	TGTGCCACCAGTGATATCCAGACCGGGACAGGAGCCTACAATGAGCAGTTCTTC
many	TRBV7-2	15	TRBD1	TRBJ2-7	CASSWTGQGAREQYF	TGTGCCAGCAGCTGGACGGGACAGGGGGCGAGGGAGCAGTACTTC
-	TRBV11-2	16	-	TRBJ2-5	CASSLTPGPAGETQYF	TGTGCCAGCAGCTTAACGCCCGGGCCAGCGGGCGAGACCCAGTACTTC
-	TRBV4-1	14	-	TRBJ2-5	CASSSERFGETQYF	TGCGCCAGCAGCTCGGAGCGGTTTGGGGAGACCCAGTACTTC
-	TRBV20-1	14	-	TRBJ1-5	CSASTWKMNQPQHF	TGCAGTGCTAGCACATGGAAGATGAATCAGCCCCAGCATTTT
-	TRBV7-6	15	-	TRBJ2-5	CASSFGGGAVETQYF	TGTGCCAGCAGCTTTGGAGGGGGGGCGGTGGAGACCCAGTACTTC
few	TRBV4-1	13	-	TRBJ2-5	CASSPHGGETQYF	TGCGCCAGCAGCCCGCACGGAGGGGAGACCCAGTACTTC
-	TRBV12-3/TRBV12-4	12	-	TRBJ2-7	CASRLGRDEQYF	TGTGCCAGCAGACTTGGTAGAGACGAGCAGTACTTC
many	TRBV7-2	12	-	TRBJ2-1	CASSLRGGEQFF	TGTGCCAGCAGCTTACGGGGTGGTGAGCAGTTCTTC
-	TRBV7-9	16	-	TRBJ2-3	CASSFIMDGSGDTQYF	TGTGCCAGCAGCTTTATAATGGACGGGTCCGGAGATACGCAGTATTTT
-	TRBV14	15	-	TRBJ2-1	CASSRRLQGTNEQFF	TGTGCCAGCAGCCGAAGACTACAGGGAACCAATGAGCAGTTCTTC
-	TRBV29-1	15	-	TRBJ1-5	CSVGSGAYSNQPQHF	TGCAGCGTTGGTTCAGGGGCATATAGCAATCAGCCCCAGCATTTT
few	TRBV20-1	15	TRBD1	TRBJ1-2	CSASRQGAAFYGYTF	TGCAGTGCTTCCCGACAGGGGGCCGCCTTCTATGGCTACACCTTC
-	TRBV6-6	14	TRBD1	TRBJ2-7	CASSFLQGADEQYF	TGTGCCAGCAGTTTCCTACAGGGGGCCGACGAGCAGTACTTC
few	TRBV7-9	15	-	TRBJ2-1	CASSPKTASYNEQFF	TGTGCCAGCAGCCCAAAGACTGCTTCCTACAATGAGCAGTTCTTC
-	TRBV4-2	14	TRBD1	TRBJ1-2	CASSRTGLNYGYTF	TGTGCCAGCAGCCGGACAGGGCTGAACTATGGCTACACCTTC
-	TRBV3-1	14	-	TRBJ1-6	CASSLGGANSPLHF	TGTGCCAGCAGCCTAGGCGGAGCTAATTCACCCCTCCACTTT
-	TRBV18	15	TRBD2	TRBJ2-3	CASSPRTRSTDTQYF	TGTGCCAGCTCACCAAGGACTAGGAGCACAGATACGCAGTATTTT
-	TRBV6-4	14	-	TRBJ2-3	CASSEGHFTDTQYF	TGTGCCAGCAGTGAGGGACACTTCACAGATACGCAGTATTTT
-	TRBV14	13	-	TRBJ1-6	CASSEYHFGPLHF	TGTGCCAGCAGCGAGTACCACTTCGGACCCCTCCACTTT
-	TRBV2	14	-	TRBJ2-7	CASREGGANHEQYF	TGTGCCAGCAGGGAGGGGGGCGCCAACCACGAGCAGTACTTC
few	TRBV5-1	15	-	TRBJ2-1	CASSSRDVSYNEQFF	TGCGCCAGCAGCTCCCGGGACGTATCCTACAATGAGCAGTTCTTC
-	TRBV6-6	15	-	TRBJ1-1	CASSYLAQSGTEAFF	TGTGCCAGCAGTTACTTGGCGCAGTCAGGAACTGAAGCTTTCTTT
few	TRBV5-1	16	TRBD1	TRBJ2-7	CASSLTAERTGREQYF	TGCGCCAGCAGCTTGACTGCGGAGCGGACAGGGCGCGAGCAGTACTTC
-	TRBV30	11	TRBD2	TRBJ2-7	CAWAGGFEQYF	TGTGCCTGGGCGGGAGGCTTCGAGCAGTACTTC
-	TRBV9	14	-	TRBJ1-1	CASSVGDGSTEAFF	TGTGCCAGCAGCGTAGGAGACGGGAGTACTGAAGCTTTCTTT